Below are 13 T cell receptor beta chains sequenced from a single sample in a study of T cell responses to AZD1222 COVID-19 vaccine. Assay: immunoSEQ multiplex PCR; the TCRdb copy retains only in-frame clones and omits some. The sample carries some 70,000 clones, 80% to 90% recorded once. The specimen comprised peripheral blood, sampled on day 0 of AZD1222 vaccination. All receptors derive from an adult in good health.

V gene TRBV9 combines with J gene TRBJ2-6, with 11 bases that match TRBD2. Germline trimming cut 3 bases from V and 2 bases from J; bases unmatched to any gene: 4. Germline V gene lookup returns CDR1 SGDLS and CDR2 YYNGEE. The CDR3 is 17 residues long. CDR3 DNA: TGTGCCAGCAGCGCGGAACTAGCGGGGGCTGGGGCCAACGTCCTGACTTTC. It specifies CASSAELAGAGANVLTF.

The CDR3: CASRGQMPIRLAGENTGELFF. The CDR3 nucleotides read TGTGCCAGCAGGGGCCAAATGCCAATAAGACTAGCGGGGGAGAACACCGGGGAGCTGTTTTTT. The genes are TRBV27 and TRBJ2-2; TRBD2 aligns across 12 bases. The V segment lost 6 bases and the J segment 1 base; nucleotides outside the gene matches: 18. Germline CDR1 MNHEY, CDR2 SMNVEV (reference sequence). The CDR3 is 21 residues long.

V is TRBV19 and J is TRBJ2-2; 11 bases line up with TRBD2. From germline, CDR1 is LNHDA and CDR2 SQIVND (reference sequence). J gave up 6 bases and V 8 bases, and 5 bases lay outside the gene matches. The CDR3 runs to 14 residues. The CDR3 sequence is CASRISGGAGELFF. The DNA of the CDR3 is TGTGCCAGTCGGATTAGCGGGGGGGCCGGGGAGCTGTTTTTT.

V usage is TRBV7-6 and J usage is TRBJ2-1; D is tentatively TRBD1 or TRBD2 (5 bases each). This CDR3 contains 15 residues. In germline, CDR1 is SGHVS, CDR2 FNYEAQ. Deletions cut 5 bases from V and 4 bases from J, with 15 bases between. CDR3 in DNA: TGTGCCAGCAGCAAAGGGACCTCTGCTTACAATGAGCAGTTCTTC. Its protein is CASSKGTSAYNEQFF. The whole variable domain, remainder taken from reference TRBV7-6 and TRBJ2-1, is GAGVSQSPRYKVTKRGQDVALRCDPISGHVSLYWYRQALGQGPEFLTYFNYEAQQDKSGLPNDRFSAERPEGSISTLTIQRTEQRDSAMYRCASSKGTSAYNEQFFGPGTRLTVL.

The chain recombines TRBV28 with TRBJ2-5; TRBD2 matches 8 bases. The CDR3 is made up of 17 amino acids. The germline gives CDR1 MDHEN, CDR2 SYDVKM. The J segment lost 1 base and the V segment lost 7 bases, leaving 14 bases of the junction unmatched. CDR3 sequence (DNA): TGTGCCAGCACCCTGTCCTGGGGCGGGGGGCCCCAAGAGACCCAGTACTTC. This sequence encodes CASTLSWGGGPQETQYF.

The chain uses TRBV7-9 and TRBJ2-2, with TRBD2 matching over 8 bases. Germline assignment: CDR1 SEHNR and CDR2 FQNEAQ (reference sequence). The CDR3 covers 17 residues. With V trimmed by 3 bases and J by 3 bases, 9 bases remained unmatched. The CDR3 spells CASSFRRGGSDTGELFF. In nucleotides, the CDR3 is TGTGCCAGCAGCTTTAGACGGGGGGGCTCGGACACCGGGGAGCTGTTTTTT.

This sequence joins TRBV27 and TRBJ2-7, with D perhaps TRBD1 (6 bases). The CDR3 totals 12 residues. V lost 4 bases to trimming and J lost 6 bases, with 10 bases between them. CDR1 MNHEY and CDR2 SMNVEV come from the germline V gene (reference sequence). The CDR3 loop reads CASSSQGREQYF. The CDR3 DNA follows: TGTGCCAGCAGTTCGCAGGGGCGCGAGCAGTACTTC.

The rearrangement links TRBV5-4 to TRBJ2-2, with D unresolved. This CDR3 spans 15 amino acids. The germline gives CDR1 SGHNT, CDR2 YYREEE (reference sequence). With 1 base removed from V and 2 bases from J, the gap between germline ends came to 9 bases. CDR3 in amino acids: CASSLLTVNTGELFF. DNA of the CDR3: TGTGCCAGCAGCTTGTTGACGGTCAACACCGGGGAGCTGTTTTTT.

This chain links TRBV9 with TRBJ2-5; D gene ambiguous. The CDR3 runs 14 residues. CDR1 and CDR2 from the germline V gene are SGDLS and YYNGEE. V lost 4 bases and J lost 0, with 10 bases in between. The CDR3 DNA is TGTGCCAGCAGCCCTTCAGCGTACCAAGAGACCCAGTACTTC. Its protein product is CASSPSAYQETQYF.

The V and J genes are TRBV6-5 and TRBJ1-1; TRBD1 is a possible D gene (6 bases). The V and J ends lost 5 bases and 1 base respectively, with 8 bases between them. The length of the CDR3 is 13 residues. Germline V gives CDR1 MNHEY, CDR2 SVGAGI. The DNA of the CDR3 is TGTGCCAGCAGTACAGGGCGGAACACTGAAGCTTTCTTT. Encoded protein: CASSTGRNTEAFF.

V and J are TRBV9 and TRBJ2-3; D may be TRBD1 or TRBD2 (6 bases each). The CDR3 contains 15 residues. The germline CDR1 and CDR2 sequences are SGDLS and YYNGEE. Trimming took 2 bases from V and 2 from J, leaving 12 bases between them. Here the CDR3 reads CASSVSGATTDTQYF. DNA of the CDR3: TGTGCCAGCAGCGTTTCGGGGGCCACCACAGATACGCAGTATTTT.

V is TRBV6-5 and J is TRBJ1-3, with D perhaps matching TRBD1 (5 bases). The germline V gene has CDR1 MNHEY and CDR2 SVGAGI. The CDR3 totals 16 residues. V was shortened by 0 bases and J by 2 bases, with 11 bases between the two germline ends. DNA for the CDR3: TGTGCCAGCAGTTACTCGCAGGGCGGGACTGGAAACACCATATATTTT. It codes for CASSYSQGGTGNTIYF.

The chain has TRBV4-3 and TRBJ2-2; D ambiguous. V was cut by 0 bases and J by 4 bases, with 9 bases left in between. Germline loops: CDR1 LGHNA, CDR2 YSLEER. CDR3 length: 15 amino acids. The CDR3 region is CASSQDRTVTGELFF. CDR3 coding DNA: TGCGCCAGCAGCCAAGACCGGACGGTCACCGGGGAGCTGTTTTTT.